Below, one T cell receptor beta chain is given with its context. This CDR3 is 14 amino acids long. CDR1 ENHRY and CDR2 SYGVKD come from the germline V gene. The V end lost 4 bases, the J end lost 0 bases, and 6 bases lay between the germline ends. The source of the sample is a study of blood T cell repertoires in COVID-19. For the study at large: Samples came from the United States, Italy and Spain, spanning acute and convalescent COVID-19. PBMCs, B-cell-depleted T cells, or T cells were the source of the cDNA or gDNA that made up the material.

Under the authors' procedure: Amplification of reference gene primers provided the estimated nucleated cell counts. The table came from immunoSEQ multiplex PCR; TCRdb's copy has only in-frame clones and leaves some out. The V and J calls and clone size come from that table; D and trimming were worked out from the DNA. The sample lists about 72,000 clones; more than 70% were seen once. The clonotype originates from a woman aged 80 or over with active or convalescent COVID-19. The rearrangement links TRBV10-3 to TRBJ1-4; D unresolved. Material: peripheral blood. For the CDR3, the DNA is TGTGCCATCAGTGCCGGGACAACTAATGAAAAACTGTTTTTT. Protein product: CAISAGTTNEKLFF.